This T cell receptor (beta chain) comes out of a study of blood T cell repertoires in COVID-19 (TCRdb year 2020). Regarding the research as a whole: The collaborator samples originated in the United States, Italy and Spain and spanned the acute and convalescent phases of COVID-19. The prospective study material was composed of cDNA or gDNA derived from T cells, B-cell-depleted T cells, or PBMCs. The dataset comprised deeply sampled blood TCRbeta repertoires from subjects exposed to, actively infected with, or recovered from COVID-19. The repertoires were made available in a free public database intended to serve as a resource for research on the immune response to SARS-CoV-2. The samples were drawn from two sources: the first 160 participants of the ongoing ImmuneRACE study, and 1,000 to 1,500 subjects contributed by 6 global collaborators. A de-identified subject ID, COVID-19 status, age in years and sex were almost always included in the sample metadata. HLA class I and class II types, where available, came from metadata supplied by the sample provider rather than from assay-based typing.

TCRbeta CDR3 regions were amplified from genomic DNA using the immunoSEQ Assay, a bias-controlled multiplex PCR. From the authors' description of their analysis: The number of nucleated cells in each sample was estimated from the amplification of reference gene primers within the assay. To quantify the absolute abundance of each unique TCRbeta CDR3 rearrangement, sequence reads were collapsed and filtered. Productive Simpson clonality was computed per sample as the square root of Simpson's diversity index over productive rearrangements. The clones in this table, taken by TCRdb from immuneACCESS, are in-frame only. Not every clone is retained; where verified, under half of the shortfall comes from an unresolved V gene, and the cause of the rest is unknown. The V and J calls and clone size come from that table; D and trimming were worked out from the DNA. The sample data list some 130,000 clones, and over 75% of these were observed just once. The biggest ten clones account for roughly 9.7% of the sample.

In the case of this clone: Its antigen is unknown. Per-base quality was not reported, and no clone a single base away is much larger than it.

What the study reported, not specific to this receptor: The quantity of clinical and demographic metadata differed by source and by participant and was supplied without curation.

Collaborating institutions collected whole blood in K2EDTA tubes following their own protocols. Collaborator samples were shipped for TCRbeta analysis as frozen whole blood, isolated PBMCs, or DNA extracted from either sample type. The sequence came from a man between 35 and 55 years old with active or convalescent COVID-19. The source material was peripheral blood.

This receptor has the CDR3 CASSYSGGVSNQPQHF. The nucleotide sequence reads TGTGCCAGCAGTTATTCGGGCGGGGTTAGCAATCAGCCCCAGCATTTT. In this chain, TRBV6-6 is recombined with TRBJ1-5, with no D gene named confidently. The germline V gene (reference sequence) yields MNHNY for CDR1 and SVGAGI for CDR2. There are 16 amino acids in the CDR3, from cysteine to phenylalanine inclusive. Only the CDR3 region is kept as DNA, spanning 48 bases read in frame from base 1. V is shortened by 3 bases, J by 0 bases, and the region joining them spans 12 bases.